The clone carrying this T cell receptor beta chain was picked up many times. Antigen unknown. These data belong to a study of tumor and adjacent non-tumor tissue in lung cancer. Study context: The cohort had around eleven adenocarcinoma, 2 squamous cell and 1 small cell patients. Regarding the study as a whole: Normal lung showed higher cumulative top 100 clone frequency than tumor.

TCRbeta libraries were built with three rounds of nested PCR, modified from ARM-PCR. TCRdb re-called the multiplex PCR reads with MiXCR, one entry per CDR3 protein. The sample holds 220,000 or so distinct CDR3 sequences, over 55% seen once. RNA was extracted from bulk tissue without any cell sorting. Donors were chemotherapy-naive, newly diagnosed lung cancer surgical patients in China, August–late 2014. V shed 8 bases and J shed 0 bases, with 7 bases lying between them. The CDR3 sequence is 11 residues long. Per germline, CDR1 SQVTM and CDR2 ANQGSEA. The V and J genes are TRBV29-1 and TRBJ1-1; D not resolved. The sequence derives from a man between 60 and 75 years old with non-small cell lung cancer. The sequencing sample was made of lung tumor tissue. The CDR3 is CSLLLNTEAFF. CDR3 DNA sequence: TGCAGCTTACTCTTGAACACTGAAGCTTTCTTT. The full variable domain, in which reference TRBV29-1 and TRBJ1-1 provide the parts outside the CDR3, is SAVISQKPSRDICQRGTSLTIQCQVDSQVTMMFWYRQQPGQSLTLIATANQGSEATYESGFVIDKFPISRPNLTFSTLTVSNMSPEDSSIYLCSLLLNTEAFFGQGTRLTVV.